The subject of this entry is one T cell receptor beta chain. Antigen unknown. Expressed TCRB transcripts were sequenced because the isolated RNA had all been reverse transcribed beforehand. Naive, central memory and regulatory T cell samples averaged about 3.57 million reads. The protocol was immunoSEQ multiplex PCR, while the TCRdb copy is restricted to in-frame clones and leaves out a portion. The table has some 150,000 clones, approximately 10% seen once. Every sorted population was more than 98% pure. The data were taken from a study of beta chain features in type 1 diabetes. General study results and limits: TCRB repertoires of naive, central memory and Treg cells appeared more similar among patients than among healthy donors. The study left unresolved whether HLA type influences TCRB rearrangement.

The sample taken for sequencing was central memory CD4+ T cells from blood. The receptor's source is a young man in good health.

DNA for the CDR3: TGTGCCAGCAGCTTATCCCACGTGGGGTCCTACGAGCAGTACTTC. Protein: CASSLSHVGSYEQYF. V and J are TRBV7-2 and TRBJ2-7; D call uncertain. The CDR3 extends over 15 amino acids. CDR1 and CDR2 (germline): SGHTA, FQGNSA. With 2 bases removed from V and 1 base from J, the gap between germline ends came to 12 bases.